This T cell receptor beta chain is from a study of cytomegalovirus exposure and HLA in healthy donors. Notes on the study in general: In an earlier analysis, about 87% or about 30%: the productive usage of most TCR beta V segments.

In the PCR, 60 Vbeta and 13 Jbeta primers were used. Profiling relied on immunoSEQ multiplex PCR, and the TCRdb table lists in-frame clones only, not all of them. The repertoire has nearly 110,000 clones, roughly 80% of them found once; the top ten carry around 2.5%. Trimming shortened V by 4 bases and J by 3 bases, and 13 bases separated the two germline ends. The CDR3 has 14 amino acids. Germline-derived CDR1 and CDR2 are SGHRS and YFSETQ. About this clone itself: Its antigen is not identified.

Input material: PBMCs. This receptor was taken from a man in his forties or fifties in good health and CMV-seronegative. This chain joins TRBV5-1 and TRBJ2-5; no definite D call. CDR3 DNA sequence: TGCGCCAGCAGCCGAGGCGGAAGTGAAGAGACCCAGTACTTC. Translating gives CASSRGGSEETQYF. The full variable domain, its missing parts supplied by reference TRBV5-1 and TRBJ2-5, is KAGVTQTPRYLIKTRGQQVTLSCSPISGHRSVSWYQQTPGQGLQFLFEYFSETQRNKGNFPGRFSGRQFSNSRSEMNVSTLELGDSALYLCASSRGGSEETQYFGPGTRLLVL.